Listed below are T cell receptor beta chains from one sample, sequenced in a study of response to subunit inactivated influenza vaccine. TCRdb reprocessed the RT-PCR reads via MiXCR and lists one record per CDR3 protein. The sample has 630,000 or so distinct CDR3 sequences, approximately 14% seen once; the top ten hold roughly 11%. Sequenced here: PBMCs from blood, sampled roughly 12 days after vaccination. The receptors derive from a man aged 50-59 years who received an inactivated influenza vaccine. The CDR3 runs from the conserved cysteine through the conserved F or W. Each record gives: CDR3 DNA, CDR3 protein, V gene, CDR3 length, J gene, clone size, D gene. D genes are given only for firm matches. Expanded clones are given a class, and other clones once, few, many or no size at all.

cdr3_nt: TGTGCCAGCAGCGTGGGCGGCTTGAAAGAGACCCAGTACTTC; cdr3_aa: CASSVGGLKETQYF; v_call: TRBV9; cdr3_length: 14; j_call: TRBJ2-5; clone_size: .; d_call: .
cdr3_nt: TGTGCCAGCAGCCTCCGATCACCCGTGAGCCCCACAGATACGCAGTATTTT; cdr3_aa: CASSLRSPVSPTDTQYF; v_call: TRBV3-1; cdr3_length: 17; j_call: TRBJ2-3; clone_size: .; d_call: .
cdr3_nt: TGTGCCAGCAGGTGGTGGAATGGGAACACTGAAGCTTTCTTT; cdr3_aa: CASRWWNGNTEAFF; v_call: TRBV12-3/TRBV12-4; cdr3_length: 14; j_call: TRBJ1-1; clone_size: many; d_call: .
cdr3_nt: TGCAGTGCTAGGCTTGCCGATGATACGCAGTATTTT; cdr3_aa: CSARLADDTQYF; v_call: TRBV20-1; cdr3_length: 12; j_call: TRBJ2-3; clone_size: few; d_call: .
cdr3_nt: TGTGCCAGCAGCGTGTCGAAGGGTACCGAAAAACTGTTTTTT; cdr3_aa: CASSVSKGTEKLFF; v_call: TRBV9; cdr3_length: 14; j_call: TRBJ1-4; clone_size: .; d_call: .
cdr3_nt: TGTGCCAGCAGCCAAAGCGGGGTGGGATACGAGCAGTACTTC; cdr3_aa: CASSQSGVGYEQYF; v_call: TRBV7-3; cdr3_length: 14; j_call: TRBJ2-7; clone_size: .; d_call: TRBD2
cdr3_nt: TGTGCCAGCAGCTTACAGGGGGGCTACGGCACAGATACGCAGTATTTT; cdr3_aa: CASSLQGGYGTDTQYF; v_call: TRBV7-2; cdr3_length: 16; j_call: TRBJ2-3; clone_size: few; d_call: .
cdr3_nt: TGCAGTGCTAGACCTCAGGGGGCCAAAAACATTCAGTACTTC; cdr3_aa: CSARPQGAKNIQYF; v_call: TRBV20-1; cdr3_length: 14; j_call: TRBJ2-4; clone_size: few; d_call: .
cdr3_nt: TGTGCCAGCAGTTTAGGGACAGGGTACTCTGGGGCCAACGTCCTGACTTTC; cdr3_aa: CASSLGTGYSGANVLTF; v_call: TRBV27; cdr3_length: 17; j_call: TRBJ2-6; clone_size: .; d_call: TRBD1
cdr3_nt: TGCAGTGCTAGTGGGGCTGGTGGGAGGGCCGTCGACGAGCAGTACTTC; cdr3_aa: CSASGAGGRAVDEQYF; v_call: TRBV20-1; cdr3_length: 16; j_call: TRBJ2-7; clone_size: many; d_call: TRBD2
cdr3_nt: TGCGCCAGCAGCCAAGATCCCGGAGGAACCTATAATTCACCCCTCCACTTT; cdr3_aa: CASSQDPGGTYNSPLHF; v_call: TRBV4-3; cdr3_length: 17; j_call: TRBJ1-6; clone_size: .; d_call: .
cdr3_nt: TGTGCCAGCAGCCAACTCGGGGGTGCGGTCTCTGAAGCTTTCTTT; cdr3_aa: CASSQLGGAVSEAFF; v_call: TRBV14; cdr3_length: 15; j_call: TRBJ1-1; clone_size: .; d_call: .
cdr3_nt: TGTGCCAGCAGATACGGGGGGAACATTCAGTACTTC; cdr3_aa: CASRYGGNIQYF; v_call: TRBV2; cdr3_length: 12; j_call: TRBJ2-4; clone_size: .; d_call: TRBD2
cdr3_nt: TGTGCCACCGGCAGGGGGACCGCCTACAATGAGCAGTTCTTC; cdr3_aa: CATGRGTAYNEQFF; v_call: TRBV15; cdr3_length: 14; j_call: TRBJ2-1; clone_size: few; d_call: TRBD1
cdr3_nt: TGTGCCAGCAGCTCTAAGTGGAATGAGCAGTTCTTC; cdr3_aa: CASSSKWNEQFF; v_call: TRBV28; cdr3_length: 12; j_call: TRBJ2-1; clone_size: many; d_call: .
cdr3_nt: TGTGCCAGCATGCTCGGGCACAGTAGCTCCTACGAGCAGTACTTC; cdr3_aa: CASMLGHSSSYEQYF; v_call: TRBV28; cdr3_length: 15; j_call: TRBJ2-7; clone_size: few; d_call: .
cdr3_nt: TGCAGTGCTAGAGGACGACAGGGGACCGTCTACGAGCAGTACTTC; cdr3_aa: CSARGRQGTVYEQYF; v_call: TRBV20-1; cdr3_length: 15; j_call: TRBJ2-7; clone_size: .; d_call: TRBD1
cdr3_nt: TGTGCCAGCAGTTACGCGTGGCCAGACGTATACCAAGAGACCCAGTACTTC; cdr3_aa: CASSYAWPDVYQETQYF; v_call: TRBV12-3/TRBV12-4; cdr3_length: 17; j_call: TRBJ2-5; clone_size: few; d_call: .
cdr3_nt: TGTGCCAGCAGCGTAGGACAGGCCTCCTACGAGCAGTACTTC; cdr3_aa: CASSVGQASYEQYF; v_call: TRBV9; cdr3_length: 14; j_call: TRBJ2-7; clone_size: many; d_call: .
cdr3_nt: TGCGCCAGCAGCCAAGTGTCCCGACTCACCGGGGAGCTGTTTTTT; cdr3_aa: CASSQVSRLTGELFF; v_call: TRBV4-3; cdr3_length: 15; j_call: TRBJ2-2; clone_size: .; d_call: .
cdr3_nt: TGTGCCAGCAGCCCGGGGGGGATCTATAATTCACCCCTCCACTTT; cdr3_aa: CASSPGGIYNSPLHF; v_call: TRBV5-5; cdr3_length: 15; j_call: TRBJ1-6; clone_size: few; d_call: .
cdr3_nt: TGCAGTGCTAGTGTTATGATGAACACTGAAGCTTTCTTT; cdr3_aa: CSASVMMNTEAFF; v_call: TRBV20-1; cdr3_length: 13; j_call: TRBJ1-1; clone_size: .; d_call: .
cdr3_nt: TGTGCCAGCAGTTTTCGGGGAAACACCATATATTTT; cdr3_aa: CASSFRGNTIYF; v_call: TRBV12-3/TRBV12-4; cdr3_length: 12; j_call: TRBJ1-3; clone_size: .; d_call: .
cdr3_nt: TGTGCCAGCAGCTTCGAAAGTAGATACGAGCAGTACTTC; cdr3_aa: CASSFESRYEQYF; v_call: TRBV11-1; cdr3_length: 13; j_call: TRBJ2-7; clone_size: few; d_call: .
cdr3_nt: TGCAGTGCTAGACGGACAGGGGGGGTGTTGGGGCAGTACTTC; cdr3_aa: CSARRTGGVLGQYF; v_call: TRBV20-1; cdr3_length: 14; j_call: TRBJ2-7; clone_size: .; d_call: TRBD1